This section outlines one TCR beta chain sequence together with its context. The data were obtained in a study of blood T cells in healthy people across ages. With a J-beta primer mix and a sample-barcoded 5' primer, a second PCR ran 7 to 11 cycles. Each CDR3 protein gets one entry after TCRdb re-called the 5' RACE reads with MiXCR. The sample includes just over 800,000 distinct CDR3 sequences, 62% of them seen just once. The germline V gene has CDR1 DFQATT and CDR2 SNEGSKA (reference sequence). V lost 0 bases, J lost 4 bases, and 7 bases lay in between. The CDR3 runs to 14 residues. The origin of this receptor is a man younger than 40 in good health. The V gene is TRBV20-1, the J gene TRBJ1-6, with D uncertain. The specimen sequenced was blood. The CDR3: CSARDLRYNSPLHF. The CDR3 DNA follows: TGCAGTGCTAGAGATCTCAGATATAATTCACCCCTCCACTTT.